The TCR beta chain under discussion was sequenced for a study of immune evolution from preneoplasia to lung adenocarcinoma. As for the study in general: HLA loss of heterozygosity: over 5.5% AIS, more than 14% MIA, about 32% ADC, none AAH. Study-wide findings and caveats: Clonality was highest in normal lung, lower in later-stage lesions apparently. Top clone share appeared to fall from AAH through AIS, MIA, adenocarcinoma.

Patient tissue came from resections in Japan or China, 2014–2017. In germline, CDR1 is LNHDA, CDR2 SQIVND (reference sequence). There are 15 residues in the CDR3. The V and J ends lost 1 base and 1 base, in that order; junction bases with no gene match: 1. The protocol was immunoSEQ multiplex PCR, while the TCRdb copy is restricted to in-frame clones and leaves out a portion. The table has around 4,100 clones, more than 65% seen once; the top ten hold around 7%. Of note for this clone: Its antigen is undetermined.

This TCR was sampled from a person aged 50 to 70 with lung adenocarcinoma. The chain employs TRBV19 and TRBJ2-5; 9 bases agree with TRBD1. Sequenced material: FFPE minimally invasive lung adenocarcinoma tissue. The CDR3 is CASSIVDRGQETQYF. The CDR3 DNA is TGTGCCAGTAGTATAGTGGACAGGGGCCAAGAGACCCAGTACTTC.